This T cell receptor beta chain is from a study of CD4+ T cells in melanoma. General study results and limits: CD8+ T cell, macrophage and B cell function reportedly correlated with neoantigen-specific CD4+ T cells. Diverse differentiation states were reported for melanoma neoantigen-specific CD4+ T cells.

Using immunoSEQ multiplex PCR, the repertoire was profiled, and TCRdb retains in-frame clones only, with some absent. The sample carries about 50,000 clones, about 88% recorded once. The germline V gene has CDR1 SGHTA and CDR2 FQGTGA. This CDR3 has 16 amino acids. V lost 4 bases and J lost 4, with 14 bases in between. About this clone: Its antigen is still unknown.

The sequence came from a human donor with melanoma. V is TRBV7-3 and J is TRBJ2-6, with unresolved D. Sequenced input: peripheral blood. CDR3 DNA sequence: TGTGCCAGCAGCTACTACGCCACGGAAGGGGCCAACGTCCTGACTTTC. It encodes CASSYYATEGANVLTF.